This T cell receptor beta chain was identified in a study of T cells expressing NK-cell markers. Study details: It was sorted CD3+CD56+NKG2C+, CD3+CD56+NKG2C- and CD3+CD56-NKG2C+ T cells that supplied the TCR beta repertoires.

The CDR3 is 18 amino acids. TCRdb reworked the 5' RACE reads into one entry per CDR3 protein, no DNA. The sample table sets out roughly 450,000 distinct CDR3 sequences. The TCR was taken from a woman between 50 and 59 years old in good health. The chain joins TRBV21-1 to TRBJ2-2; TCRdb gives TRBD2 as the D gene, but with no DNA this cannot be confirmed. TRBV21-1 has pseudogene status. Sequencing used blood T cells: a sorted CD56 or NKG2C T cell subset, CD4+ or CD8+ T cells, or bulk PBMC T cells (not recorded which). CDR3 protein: CASSAIPGLAGAHGELFF.